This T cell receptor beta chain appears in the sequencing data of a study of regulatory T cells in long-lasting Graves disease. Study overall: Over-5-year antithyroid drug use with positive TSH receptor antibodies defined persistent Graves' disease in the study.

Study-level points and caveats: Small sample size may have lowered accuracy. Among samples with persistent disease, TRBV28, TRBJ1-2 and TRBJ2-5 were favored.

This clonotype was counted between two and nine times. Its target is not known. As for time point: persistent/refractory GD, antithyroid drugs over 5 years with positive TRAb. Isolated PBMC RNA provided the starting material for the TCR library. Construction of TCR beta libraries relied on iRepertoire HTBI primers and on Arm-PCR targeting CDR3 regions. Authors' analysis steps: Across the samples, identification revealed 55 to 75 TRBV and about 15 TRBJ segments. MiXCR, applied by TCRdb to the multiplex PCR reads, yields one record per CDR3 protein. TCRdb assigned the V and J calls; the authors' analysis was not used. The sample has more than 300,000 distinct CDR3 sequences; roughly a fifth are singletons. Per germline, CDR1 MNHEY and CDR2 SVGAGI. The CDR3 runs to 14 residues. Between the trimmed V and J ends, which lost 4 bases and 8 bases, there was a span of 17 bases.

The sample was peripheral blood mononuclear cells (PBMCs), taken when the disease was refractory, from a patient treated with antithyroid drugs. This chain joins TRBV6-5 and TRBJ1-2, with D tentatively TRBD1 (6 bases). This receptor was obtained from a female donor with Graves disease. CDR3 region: CASSSTFTQGGYTF. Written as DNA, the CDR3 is TGTGCCAGCAGTTCGACATTTACACAGGGAGGCTACACCTTC.